The 29 T cell receptor beta chains reported below all come from one sample, sequenced in a study of monozygotic twins with inflammatory bowel disease. TCRdb re-called the 5' RACE reads; one entry per CDR3 protein, DNA not given. The sample shows over 200,000 distinct CDR3 sequences, and roughly 7.5% sits with its ten largest clones. Input material: blood. The receptors come from a human donor with ulcerative colitis or Crohn's disease, or a healthy co-twin of an affected twin (not recorded which).

This chain links TRBV10-2 with TRBJ2-1; as DNA is missing, the TRBD2 call by TCRdb cannot be tested. The CDR3 length is 16 residues. Germline CDR1 and CDR2: WSHSY and SAAADI. The CDR3: CASSESLLAGVSEQFF.

The chain carries TRBV9 and TRBJ2-2. The CDR3 contains 13 residues. The germline V gene encodes CDR1 SGDLS and CDR2 YYNGEE. CDR3 protein: CASSGPSTGELFF. Filled out from reference TRBV9 and TRBJ2-2, the complete variable domain reads DSGVTQTPKHLITATGQRVTLRCSPRSGDLSVYWYQQSLDQGLQFLIQYYNGEERAKGNILERFSAQQFPDLHSELNLSSLELGDSALYFCASSGPSTGELFFGEGSRLTVL.

J is TRBJ2-5 and V is TRBV5-1; the TRBD2 assignment by TCRdb is unverifiable without DNA. There are 17 residues in the CDR3. Germline assignment: CDR1 SGHRS and CDR2 YFSETQ. The CDR3: CASSLDVEGLGTETQYF.

This chain uses TRBV6-6 with TRBJ2-7; the D gene TCRdb calls, TRBD2, cannot be checked with no DNA. Germline values: CDR1 MNHNY, CDR2 SVGAGI (reference sequence). The CDR3 extends over 13 amino acids. CDR3 amino acids: CANISGGSYEQYF.

CDR3 amino acids: CASSLAASGRADTQYF. This chain joins TRBV5-1 and TRBJ2-3; TCRdb calls TRBD2, which cannot be checked without DNA. CDR1 is SGHRS and CDR2 is YFSETQ in the germline V gene. The CDR3 totals 16 residues.

The chain combines TRBV7-8 with TRBJ1-1; TCRdb returns TRBD1, unconfirmable since there is no DNA. Germline CDR1 is SGHVS and CDR2 is FQNEAQ. The CDR3 is 17 residues long. CDR3 residues: CASSLALQGTGNTEAFF.

The J gene is TRBJ2-1, the V gene TRBV7-8; lacking DNA, the TRBD2 call made by TCRdb goes unchecked. The CDR3 length is 17 residues. CDR1 is SGHVS and CDR2 is FQNEAQ in the germline V gene. The CDR3 loop is CASSSIFGASGIDEQFF. Complete variable domain (other parts from reference TRBV7-8 and TRBJ2-1): GAGVSQSPRYKVAKRGQDVALRCDPISGHVSLFWYQQALGQGPEFLTYFQNEAQLDKSGLPSDRFFAERPEGSVSTLKIQRTQQEDSAVYLCASSSIFGASGIDEQFFGPGTRLTVL.

V is TRBV18 and J is TRBJ1-5; no DNA is available, so the TRBD1 call from TCRdb remains unchecked. Germline CDR1 and CDR2: KGHSH and LQKENI. The CDR3 runs to 15 residues. The CDR3 sequence is CASSPVGAPNQPQHF. Drawing the rest from reference TRBV18 and TRBJ1-5, the complete variable domain is NAGVMQNPRHLVRRRGQEARLRCSPMKGHSHVYWYRQLPEEGLKFMVYLQKENIIDESGMPKERFSAEFPKEGPSILRIQQVVRGDSAAYFCASSPVGAPNQPQHFGDGTRLSIL.

The chain couples TRBV12-3 or TRBV12-4 to TRBJ2-7; TCRdb picks TRBD1, but there is no DNA to check that call. The CDR3 is 12 amino acids. CDR3 region: CASSRQGGEQYF.

V gene TRBV6-5 combines with J gene TRBJ1-2; TCRdb proposes TRBD1, but this gene call is untestable without DNA. The CDR3 runs 13 residues. Germline-derived CDR1 and CDR2 are MNHEY and SVGAGI. CDR3 amino acids: CASSPRGHYGYTF.

The chain recombines TRBV11-2 with TRBJ1-2; absent DNA, TCRdb's TRBD1 call cannot be checked. CDR1 is SGHAT, CDR2 FQNNGV, per germline. The CDR3 contains 13 residues. CDR3 sequence: CASSLDRTRGYTF. The whole variable domain, filled in from reference TRBV11-2 and TRBJ1-2, reads EAGVAQSPRYKIIEKRQSVAFWCNPISGHATLYWYQQILGQGPKLLIQFQNNGVVDDSQLPKDRFSAERLKGVDSTLKIQPAKLEDSAVYLCASSLDRTRGYTFGSGTRLTVV.

The J gene is TRBJ1-1, the V gene TRBV7-3. The CDR3 is 13 amino acids. CDR1 and CDR2 (germline): SGHTA, FQGTGA. The CDR3 region is CASSFDQNTEAFF.

V usage is TRBV3-1 and J usage is TRBJ2-7. Germline V gene data show CDR1 as LGHDT and CDR2 as YNNKEL (reference sequence). The CDR3 runs 15 residues. Here the CDR3 reads CASSQGLGSSYEQYF.

This chain uses TRBV7-6 with TRBJ2-2; the TRBD2 assignment by TCRdb is unverifiable without DNA. Germline assignment: CDR1 SGHVS and CDR2 FNYEAQ. This CDR3 region has 17 residues. The CDR3 protein is CASSLARTSGNTGELFF.

The V call is TRBV29-1, the J call TRBJ2-1; the D gene TCRdb calls, TRBD2, cannot be checked with no DNA. This CDR3 has 13 residues. CDR1 SQVTM and CDR2 ANQGSEA come from the germline V gene. Here the CDR3 reads CSVDSGGSNEQFF.

This chain uses TRBV7-2 with TRBJ2-7; TCRdb indicates TRBD1, and absent DNA this call remains unverified. CDR1 and CDR2 from the germline V gene are SGHTA and FQGNSA. This CDR3 is 16 amino acids long. The CDR3 loop is CASSVEPGQGFYEQYF.

The V call is TRBV29-1, the J call TRBJ2-3; TCRdb names TRBD1, which stays unverified in the absence of DNA. The CDR3 is 14 amino acids. CDR1 SQVTM and CDR2 ANQGSEA come from the germline V gene. This CDR3 is CSVEKGLGADTQYF.

V and J are TRBV4-2 and TRBJ2-2; TCRdb returns TRBD2, unconfirmable since there is no DNA. The length of the CDR3 is 18 residues. CDR1 and CDR2 (germline): LGHNA, YNFKEQ. The CDR3 here is CASSQDVTSGGNTGELFF.

The chain links TRBV11-2 to TRBJ2-4; TCRdb proposes TRBD2, but this gene call is untestable without DNA. The CDR3 is 16 residues long. Germline loops: CDR1 SGHAT, CDR2 FQNNGV. CDR3 sequence reads: CASSPGGTSQGNIQYF.

The chain carries TRBV27 and TRBJ2-7; without DNA, the TCRdb call of TRBD1 cannot be checked. CDR3 length equals 14 residues. Per germline, CDR1 MNHEY and CDR2 SMNVEV (reference sequence). The CDR3: CASTAPDGTYEQYF.

The gene calls are TRBV4-1 and TRBJ2-1; absent DNA, TCRdb's TRBD2 call cannot be checked. Germline CDR1 and CDR2: MGHRA and YSYEKL. The CDR3 consists of 14 residues. Here the CDR3 reads CASSLIGSGNEQFF.

The chain joins TRBV20-1 to TRBJ2-2; TCRdb's D call of TRBD2 is untestable without DNA. Germline loops: CDR1 DFQATT, CDR2 SNEGSKA (reference sequence). The CDR3 totals 15 residues. The CDR3 is CSARLAGGHTGELFF.

The chain combines TRBV27 with TRBJ1-2; absent DNA, TCRdb's TRBD1 call cannot be checked. CDR1 and CDR2 (germline): MNHEY, SMNVEV (reference sequence). The length of the CDR3 is 16 residues. This CDR3 reads CASSPSGTGGPYGYTF.

CDR3 sequence reads: CSARQGLAGLEETQYF. The V and J genes are TRBV20-1 and TRBJ2-5; TCRdb returns TRBD2, unconfirmable since there is no DNA. The germline CDR1 and CDR2 sequences are DFQATT and SNEGSKA (reference sequence). CDR3 length: 16 residues.

This chain links TRBV12-3 or TRBV12-4 with TRBJ1-2; the D gene TCRdb calls, TRBD1, cannot be checked with no DNA. The CDR3 is 15 residues long. CDR3 sequence reads: CASSPTGQGVYGYTF.

CDR3 residues: CASSPGGTGVGYTF. V is TRBV5-4 and J is TRBJ1-2; the D gene TCRdb calls, TRBD1, cannot be checked with no DNA. Germline loops: CDR1 SGHNT, CDR2 YYREEE (reference sequence). The CDR3 covers 14 residues.

This chain uses TRBV7-2 with TRBJ2-3. Germline V gene lookup returns CDR1 SGHTA and CDR2 FQGNSA. The CDR3 runs 12 residues. This chain's CDR3 is CASSLFTDTQYF.

The chain links TRBV6-1 to TRBJ2-6; without DNA, the TCRdb call of TRBD1 cannot be checked. The CDR3 extends over 18 amino acids. The germline V gene encodes CDR1 MNHNS and CDR2 SASEGT. CDR3 protein: CASSPRGFPGSGANVLTF.

This chain links TRBV12-3 or TRBV12-4 with TRBJ2-7; checking the TCRdb D call of TRBD1 is not possible without DNA. CDR3 length: 16 residues. The CDR3: CASSQGVGTAVFEQYF.